Sequencing of this TCR beta chain was carried out in a study of blood T cells in healthy people across ages. Study-level results: With unsorted PBMCs, a conclusive comparison of naive versus antigen-experienced cells was not possible. A roughly linear age-dependent decrease characterized TCR beta diversity per million T cells.

Germline V gene data show CDR1 as MDHEN and CDR2 as SYDVKM. The CDR3 contains 16 residues. V was pared by 5 bases and J by 0 bases, with 8 bases of the junction left unmatched. With a J-beta primer mix and a sample-barcoded 5' primer, a second PCR ran roughly 6 to 12 cycles. There were at least 3 million CDR3-containing paired-end reads obtained from each sample. Via MiXCR, TCRdb re-called the 5' RACE reads, giving one row per CDR3 protein. The repertoire consists of 1.2 million to 1.5 million distinct CDR3 sequences, with approximately 40% occurring once and the leading ten covering 7% to 9%. This clonotype was observed a handful of times. Its antigen is still unknown.

The genes are TRBV28 and TRBJ2-3; 7 bases are a match to TRBD1. The receptor was isolated from a woman between 18 and 29 years old in good health. Sequenced material: blood. CDR3 in DNA: TGTGCCAGCAGTCGGGACAGAGCCGACAGCACAGATACGCAGTATTTT. Amino acid sequence: CASSRDRADSTDTQYF.